The rows below give T cell receptor beta chains drawn from one sample of a study of T cell responses to AZD1222 COVID-19 vaccine. This table comes from immunoSEQ multiplex PCR, and its TCRdb copy is limited to in-frame clones, with some not included. The sample includes about 39,000 clones, about 90% seen only once; the top ten take 26%. The sample in question was peripheral blood, obtained 28 days after the second dose of the MenACWY control vaccine. These TCRs come from an adult who received the MenACWY meningococcal vaccine as a control. Both conserved end residues are part of each CDR3. The D gene is left open where the match is weak. Rows give clone size only sometimes, using once, few, many, or a class for an expanded clone.

v_call	clone_size	d_call	j_call	cdr3_aa	cdr3_nt
TRBV28	.	TRBD1	TRBJ2-5	CASSLYRGPSEETQYF	TGTGCCAGCAGTTTGTACAGGGGGCCAAGCGAAGAGACCCAGTACTTC
TRBV27	.	.	TRBJ2-2	CASNRGGSNTGELFF	TGTGCCAGCAACAGAGGGGGAAGCAATACCGGGGAGCTGTTTTTT
TRBV15	.	.	TRBJ1-4	CATSRGTGEKLFF	TGTGCCACCAGCAGAGGGACTGGGGAAAAACTGTTTTTT
TRBV6-5	once	.	TRBJ2-3	CASQNNPTRADTQYF	TGTGCCAGCCAAAACAATCCGACTAGGGCAGATACGCAGTATTTT
TRBV7-2	.	.	TRBJ2-7	CASSFSYEQYF	TGTGCCAGCAGCTTCTCCTACGAGCAGTACTTC
TRBV7-2	.	TRBD2	TRBJ2-5	CASSRTPGLAGETQYF	TGTGCCAGCAGCCGTACGCCGGGACTAGCTGGAGAGACCCAGTACTTC
TRBV7-7	.	.	TRBJ2-1	CASSFQQGNEQFF	TGTGCTAGCAGCTTTCAACAGGGCAATGAGCAGTTCTTC
TRBV2	.	.	TRBJ2-7	CAGNGGSSYEQYF	TGTGCCGGTAATGGGGGAAGCTCCTACGAGCAGTACTTC
TRBV28	few	.	TRBJ2-3	CASSPIVYRRTDTQYF	TGTGCCAGCAGTCCAATAGTCTACCGTCGCACAGATACGCAGTATTTT
TRBV5-1	.	.	TRBJ1-2	CASSLSGALDYGYTF	TGCGCCAGCAGCTTAAGCGGGGCGTTGGACTATGGCTACACCTTC
TRBV4-2	.	.	TRBJ1-2	CASSFTGTNYGYTF	TGTGCCAGCAGCTTCACAGGGACTAACTATGGCTACACCTTC
TRBV10-1	.	TRBD2	TRBJ2-7	CASSPTAGGHYEQYF	TGCGCCAGCAGCCCCACAGCGGGAGGCCACTACGAGCAGTACTTC
TRBV7-9	.	TRBD2	TRBJ2-1	CASSLGSVAGPYNEQFF	TGTGCCAGCAGCTTAGGGTCGGTAGCGGGACCATACAATGAGCAGTTCTTC
TRBV19	few	TRBD2	TRBJ2-1	CASSMKTSGYNEQFF	TGTGCCAGTAGTATGAAGACTAGCGGGTACAATGAGCAGTTCTTC
TRBV7-3	.	.	TRBJ2-2	CASSLTRASVGELFF	TGTGCCAGCAGCTTAACCCGGGCTAGCGTCGGGGAGCTGTTTTTT
TRBV19	.	.	TRBJ2-1	CASSIRGLPNEQFF	TGTGCCAGTAGTATACGGGGCCTTCCCAATGAGCAGTTCTTC
TRBV7-2	.	.	TRBJ2-7	CASSLGPSYEQYF	TGTGCCAGCAGCTTAGGCCCGTCCTACGAGCAGTACTTC
TRBV20-1	.	.	TRBJ1-1	CSARGQLEAFF	TGCAGTGCCAGAGGACAGCTTGAAGCTTTCTTT
TRBV7-9	.	.	TRBJ2-1	CASSLRLLGGIGVRDEQFF	TGTGCCAGCAGCTTAAGGTTGTTAGGGGGTATTGGGGTCCGGGATGAGCAGTTCTTC
TRBV7-9	.	.	TRBJ2-5	CASSSATPQAETQYF	TGTGCCAGCAGCTCCGCGACCCCCCAGGCTGAGACCCAGTACTTC
TRBV7-9	.	.	TRBJ2-1	CASSLGSGEYNEQFF	TGTGCCAGCAGCTTAGGATCGGGAGAGTACAATGAGCAGTTCTTC
TRBV2	.	TRBD2	TRBJ2-1	CASIGVAGNEQFF	TGTGCCAGCATAGGGGTAGCGGGTAATGAGCAGTTCTTC
TRBV10-3	.	TRBD2	TRBJ2-7	CAISGSTSGSDEQYF	TGTGCCATCAGTGGCTCGACTAGCGGGAGCGACGAGCAGTACTTC
TRBV6-4	.	.	TRBJ2-2	CASSDRSTGELFF	TGTGCCAGCAGTGACAGGAGCACCGGGGAGCTGTTTTTT